The present entry profiles one T cell receptor beta chain with its context. Antigen: not known. TCR beta cDNA was prepared out of roughly 520 ng total RNA by means of a constant-region primer. Three nested multiplex PCR rounds, a slightly modified ARM-PCR, produced the libraries for TCR beta. TRBV1-TRBV30 forward primers paired with a C-beta reverse primer were used in the first two PCR rounds, which ran approximately 11 cycles each. TCRdb called the multiplex PCR reads again in MiXCR, with one record for every CDR3 protein. The sample has 40,000 to 55,000 distinct CDR3 sequences; approximately 70% are singletons. The sample originates from a study of tumor-infiltrating lymphocytes in primary liver carcinoma. Study-level information: There were tumors of stage T1-T3 N0M0, each 4.2 to 10 cm across. Points from the study as a whole: With p = 0.039, the top-250-clone fraction in tumors significantly exceeded that in blood.

Germline CDR1 and CDR2: DFQATT and SNEGSKA (reference sequence). The CDR3 totals 13 residues. With 6 bases removed from V and 4 bases from J, the gap between germline ends came to 10 bases. Investigators took RNA and DNA out together from about 19-30 mg of unsorted bulk tissue. Each tumor had five separate regions sampled. Without exception, tumor samples held over 75% viable tumor cells. The clonotype originates from a man aged 40-55 years with primary liver carcinoma and hepatitis B virus infection. The chain has TRBV20-1 and TRBJ2-6; possible D gene TRBD2, 6 bases. The sample consisted of liver tumor tissue from sampling region 5. Subset given: tumor region T5, tumor centre. CDR3 sequence (DNA): TGCAGTGCGGAGGGGCGAGGGGCCAACGTCCTGACTTTC. Protein product: CSAEGRGANVLTF.